This paragraph covers one T cell receptor beta chain sequence. The antigen remains undetermined. This entry belongs to a study of T cell responses to AZD1222 COVID-19 vaccine. Data came from immunoSEQ multiplex PCR; TCRdb stores just in-frame clones and leaves some out. The sample contains about 120,000 clones, approximately 90% of which appear only once. General study findings and limits: Spike regions recognized by vaccine-associated CD4 TCRs spanned the protein, led by 160-218 and 743-854. Repertoires were obtained only post-peak T cell response. In a largely white British group with more females than males, clonal diversity was possibly underestimated.

CDR1 is SEHNR, CDR2 FQNEAQ, per germline (reference sequence). The CDR3 runs to 16 residues. Trimming took 5 bases from V and 6 from J, leaving 20 bases between them. The TCR sequence derives from an adult who received the AZD1222 COVID-19 vaccine. The J gene is TRBJ2-4, the V gene TRBV7-9; D remains unclear. The sample consisted of peripheral blood, taken 28 days after the second AZD1222 dose. The CDR3 loop reads CASSLLGSSGRNIQYF. The CDR3 nucleotides are TGTGCCAGCAGCCTTCTTGGCTCGTCCGGCCGAAACATTCAGTACTTC.